This T cell receptor beta chain was sequenced for a study of blood T cell repertoires in COVID-19. About the research overall: Acute-phase and convalescent COVID-19 samples originated in the United States, Italy and Spain.

V trimming: 5 bases; J trimming: 6 bases; junction bases outside the gene matches: 10. The CDR3 is made up of 15 amino acids. Germline V CDR1 and CDR2: SGHTA, FQGNSA. Source study methods: Using reference gene primer amplification, nucleated cell counts were estimated. Sequenced by immunoSEQ multiplex PCR; TCRdb stores in-frame clones only, minus some. V, J and clone size were drawn from that table, and D and trimming were deduced from the DNA. The sample includes around 170,000 clones, around two thirds of them seen just once. Source material: peripheral blood. The sequence was collected from an elderly woman with acute or convalescent COVID-19. The V call is TRBV7-2, the J call TRBJ2-1, with 7 bases lining up with TRBD2. As DNA, the CDR3 is TGTGCCAGCAGCCCGGCCGCGACTAGCTTCAATGAGCAGTTCTTC. Translation gives CASSPAATSFNEQFF. The full variable domain, with the rest looked up from reference TRBV7-2 and TRBJ2-1, is GAGVSQSPSNKVTEKGKDVELRCDPISGHTALYWYRQSLGQGLEFLIYFQGNSAPDKSGLPSDRFSAERTGGSVSTLTIQRTQQEDSAVYLCASSPAATSFNEQFFGPGTRLTVL.